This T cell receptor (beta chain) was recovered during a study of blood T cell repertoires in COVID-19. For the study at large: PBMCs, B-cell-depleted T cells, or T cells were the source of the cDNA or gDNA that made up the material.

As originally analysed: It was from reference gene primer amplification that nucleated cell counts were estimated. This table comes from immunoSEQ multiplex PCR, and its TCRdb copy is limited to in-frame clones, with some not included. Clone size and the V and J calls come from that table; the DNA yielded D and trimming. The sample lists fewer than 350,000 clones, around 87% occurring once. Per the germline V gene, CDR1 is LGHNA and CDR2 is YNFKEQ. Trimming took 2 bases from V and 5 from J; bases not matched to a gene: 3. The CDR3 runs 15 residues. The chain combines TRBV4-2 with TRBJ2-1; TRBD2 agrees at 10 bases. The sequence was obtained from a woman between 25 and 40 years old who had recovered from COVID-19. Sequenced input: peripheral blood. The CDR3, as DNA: TGTGCCAGCAGCCAACTAGCGGGGGCCAACAATGAGCAGTTCTTC. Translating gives CASSQLAGANNEQFF.